This T cell receptor beta chain is drawn from a study of CD8 T cells in Susac syndrome. Sequencing of TCR beta was undertaken in CD8+ and CD4+ T cells derived from blood. Isolation of CD8+ and CD4+ T cells was performed negatively, whereas enrichment of TEMRA cells was done by FACS. The CDR3 totals 13 residues. From germline, CDR1 is KGHSH and CDR2 LQKENI. V lost 3 bases, J lost 7 bases, and 13 bases lay in between. RNA in amounts of about 0.5 to 1 ug was reverse transcribed with random hexamers. MiXCR was run by TCRdb on the immunoSEQ multiplex PCR reads, yielding one entry per CDR3 protein. This table has 75,000 to 100,000 distinct CDR3 sequences, 94% appearing once. This clonotype was seen once.

The TCR originated in a human donor in good health. The V call is TRBV18, the J call TRBJ2-7; the D is unclear. The specimen was CD8+ T cells from PBMCs. The DNA of the CDR3 is TGTGCCAGCTCACCCGTGGTCTCTGGGGAGCAGTACTTC. Its protein product is CASSPVVSGEQYF.